What follows are 21 T cell receptor beta chains derived from one specimen sequenced in a study of T cell responses to AZD1222 COVID-19 vaccine (dated by TCRdb to the early 2020s). The protocol used for the library was the immunoSEQ multiplex PCR assay. Not all clones reach the TCRdb copy of this immuneACCESS table, which keeps in-frame sequences only. Checked studies attribute under half of the gap to unresolved V genes and leave the rest unexplained. This sample lists about 170,000 clones; over 75% were detected once. Approximately 6.9% of the sample lies in the top ten. Per the publication, the time point label means: baseline before first vaccination. The source was peripheral blood, collected on day 0 of AZD1222 vaccination. These receptors all stem from an adult in good health.

The sample holds one count of this clone. The chain has TRBV5-1 and TRBJ2-3; 7 positions match TRBD1. The V and J ends lost 4 bases and 1 base, in that order; junction bases with no gene match: 6. This CDR3 spans 15 amino acids. Per the germline V gene, CDR1 is SGHRS and CDR2 is YFSETQ. The CDR3 region is CASSPWDSGTDTQYF. The CDR3 DNA reads TGCGCCAGCAGCCCATGGGACAGTGGCACAGATACGCAGTATTTT. Filled out from reference TRBV5-1 and TRBJ2-3, the complete variable domain reads KAGVTQTPRYLIKTRGQQVTLSCSPISGHRSVSWYQQTPGQGLQFLFEYFSETQRNKGNFPGRFSGRQFSNSRSEMNVSTLELGDSALYLCASSPWDSGTDTQYFGPGTRLTVL.

The chain is built from TRBV6-1 and TRBJ1-1, with TRBD1 as a possible D gene (6 bases). The CDR3 loop spans 16 amino acids. V gave up 0 bases and J gave up 5 bases, with 16 bases separating them. CDR1 is MNHNS, CDR2 SASEGT, per germline. The CDR3 nucleotides read TGTGCCAGCAGTGAAGCGCGGAGGGGGGTGAGGACTGAAGCTTTCTTT. Translation gives CASSEARRGVRTEAFF.

V is TRBV6-5 and J is TRBJ1-2, with 10 bases aligning to TRBD1. V lost 2 bases, J lost 7 bases, and 4 bases stayed unmatched. CDR1 is MNHEY and CDR2 is SVGAGI in the germline V gene. CDR3 length equals 14 residues. The CDR3 nucleotides read TGTGCCAGCAGTTACGACAGGGGGCTTGGTGGCTACACCTTC. Translation gives CASSYDRGLGGYTF.

This clone was observed a handful of times. CDR3: CASSIPRDSLSYEQYF. CDR3 nucleotide sequence: TGTGCCAGCAGTATACCACGGGACAGCCTCTCCTACGAGCAGTACTTC. The chain carries TRBV28 and TRBJ2-7, with TRBD1 matching over 7 bases. CDR1 MDHEN and CDR2 SYDVKM come from the germline V gene. The CDR3 loop spans 16 amino acids. With 5 bases clipped from V and 0 bases from J, the junction kept 10 bases outside the gene matches. The variable domain in full, completed from reference TRBV28 and TRBJ2-7, reads DVKVTQSSRYLVKRTGEKVFLECVQDMDHENMFWYRQDPGLGLRLIYFSYDVKMKEKGDIPEGYSVSREKKERFSLILESASTNQTSMYLCASSIPRDSLSYEQYFGPGTRLTVT.

The CDR3 loop reads CASSLAGALAGGPWGEQFF. As DNA, the CDR3 is TGTGCCAGCAGCTTAGCCGGGGCCCTAGCGGGGGGGCCTTGGGGTGAGCAGTTCTTC. The rearrangement links TRBV11-2 to TRBJ2-1, with TRBD2 matching 12 bases. This CDR3 is built from 19 residues. Germline assignment: CDR1 SGHAT and CDR2 FQNNGV. J lost 9 bases, V lost 1 base, and 16 bases had no gene match.

The rearrangement links TRBV6-6 to TRBJ2-3; weak D call: TRBD2 (5 bases). The CDR3 has 17 amino acids. Germline CDR1 MNHNY, CDR2 SVGAGI (reference sequence). Trimming cost V 5 bases and J 0 bases, with 18 bases left between them. CDR3 sequence (DNA): TGTGCCAGCAGTCTACAAAGGACTGGAACTAGCACAGATACGCAGTATTTT. This encodes CASSLQRTGTSTDTQYF.

The chain is built from TRBV6-6 and TRBJ2-5; TRBD1 agrees at 9 bases. From germline, CDR1 is MNHNY and CDR2 SVGAGI (reference sequence). The junction had 5 bases not matched to a gene; V was cut back by 8 bases and J by 7 bases. CDR3 length: 12 residues. The DNA of the CDR3 is TGTGCCAGCGGACCGGGACAGGGGACCCAGTACTTC. Amino acid sequence: CASGPGQGTQYF.

The chain couples TRBV7-2 to TRBJ1-3; unclear D gene. Looked up from germline, CDR1 is SGHTA and CDR2 is FQGNSA. The CDR3 length is 16 residues. V lost 4 bases, J lost 0 bases, and 13 bases lay in between. The CDR3 region is CASSSYRGSSGNTIYF. DNA for the CDR3: TGTGCCAGCAGCTCCTACCGGGGAAGCTCTGGAAACACCATATATTTT. The full variable domain, its missing parts supplied by reference TRBV7-2 and TRBJ1-3, is GAGVSQSPSNKVTEKGKDVELRCDPISGHTALYWYRQSLGQGLEFLIYFQGNSAPDKSGLPSDRFSAERTGGSVSTLTIQRTQQEDSAVYLCASSSYRGSSGNTIYFGEGSWLTVV.

The chain has TRBV6-1 and TRBJ1-6; D might be TRBD1 (5 bases). The germline CDR1 and CDR2 sequences are MNHNS and SASEGT. Trimming removed 2 bases from V and 7 bases from J, with 12 bases in between. This CDR3 spans 15 amino acids. CDR3 bases: TGTGCCAGCAGTGAATCTGGACACAAGAATTCACCCCTCCACTTT. Its protein product is CASSESGHKNSPLHF.

This rearrangement joins TRBV27 to TRBJ2-7; TRBD1 might be the D (6 bases). The CDR3 runs to 14 residues. V was clipped by 8 bases and J by 0 bases, with 14 bases between them. CDR1 is MNHEY, CDR2 SMNVEV, per germline (reference sequence). The chain's CDR3 is CASRPGDNSYEQYF. CDR3 nucleotides: TGTGCCAGCCGTCCTGGGGACAACTCCTACGAGCAGTACTTC.

The chain is built from TRBV25-1 and TRBJ1-2; no reliable D call. V lost 4 bases to trimming and J lost 8 bases, with 8 bases between them. The CDR3 spans 11 residues. Germline values: CDR1 MGHDK, CDR2 SYGVNS. The CDR3 here is CASSGGYGYTF. In DNA form, the CDR3 reads TGTGCCAGCAGTGGCGGGTACGGCTACACCTTC.

The rearrangement uses TRBV7-2 and TRBJ2-7, with D possibly being TRBD2 (6 bases). This CDR3 is built from 15 residues. Trimming shortened V by 5 bases and J by 12 bases, and 26 bases separated the two germline ends. Per the germline V gene, CDR1 is SGHTA and CDR2 is FQGNSA. CDR3 bases: TGTGCCAGCAGCCCCACCCACGGGACTCGTATTTCACGGTACTTC. Amino acids: CASSPTHGTRISRYF.

The J gene is TRBJ1-4, the V gene TRBV13, with D unresolved. Germline assignment: CDR1 PRHDT and CDR2 FYEKMQ (reference sequence). V was cut by 7 bases and J by 4 bases, with 10 bases left in between. This CDR3 region has 13 residues. The CDR3 nucleotides read TGTGCCAGCACCGAGGGATTTAATGAAAAACTGTTTTTT. As protein: CASTEGFNEKLFF.

As DNA, the CDR3 is TGTGCCAGCAGCTTCCCGCGTGCAGAGTACACCGGGGAGCTGTTTTTT. Its protein is CASSFPRAEYTGELFF. J is TRBJ2-2 and V is TRBV7-9; no firm D call. Germline V gene sequence: CDR1 SEHNR, CDR2 FQNEAQ (reference sequence). This CDR3 has 16 amino acids. V was pared by 3 bases and J by 3 bases, with 14 bases between.

This chain joins TRBV5-1 and TRBJ1-2; D is possibly TRBD1 (6 bases). From germline, CDR1 is SGHRS and CDR2 YFSETQ. The ends were cut back, 5 bases at V and 5 bases at J, with 16 bases in the middle. This CDR3 is built from 14 residues. Here the CDR3 DNA reads TGCGCCAGCAGGCCGGACAGAAGTAATTATGGCTACACCTTC. Residues: CASRPDRSNYGYTF.

The rearrangement joins TRBV19 to TRBJ2-3, with D perhaps being TRBD1 or TRBD2 (5 bases each). Trimming stripped 4 bases from V and 0 bases from J, with 8 bases between. Looked up from germline, CDR1 is LNHDA and CDR2 is SQIVND (reference sequence). This CDR3 has 14 residues. The chain's CDR3 is CASSTRGSTDTQYF. The CDR3 DNA follows: TGTGCCAGTAGTACGAGGGGTAGCACAGATACGCAGTATTTT. Full variable domain (rest looked up from reference TRBV19 and TRBJ2-3): DGGITQSPKYLFRKEGQNVTLSCEQNLNHDAMYWYRQDPGQGLRLIYYSQIVNDFQKGDIAEGYSVSREKKESFPLTVTSAQKNPTAFYLCASSTRGSTDTQYFGPGTRLTVL.

The chain carries TRBV6-5 and TRBJ2-7; no firm D call. This CDR3 has 15 amino acids. In germline, CDR1 is MNHEY, CDR2 SVGAGI. The germline V and J ends were trimmed by 6 bases and 2 bases, with 17 bases remaining between them. CDR3 loop: CASSFPSAGAYEQYV. The CDR3 DNA is TGTGCCAGCAGCTTCCCCTCGGCAGGCGCCTACGAGCAGTACGTC.

The chain carries TRBV5-6 and TRBJ2-5; TRBD2 agrees at 10 bases. The germline gives CDR1 SGHDT, CDR2 YYEEEE. V was clipped by 3 bases and J by 5 bases; unmatched bases: 13. This CDR3 is built from 17 residues. The CDR3 reads CASSYASGGLGRETQYF. The CDR3 DNA sequence: TGTGCCAGCAGCTATGCTAGCGGGGGACTGGGGAGGGAGACCCAGTACTTC.

The CDR3 loop reads CASSGLGGNEQFF. CDR3 coding DNA: TGTGCCAGCTCGGGACTCGGGGGCAATGAGCAGTTCTTC. The chain carries TRBV6-4 and TRBJ2-1, with D tentatively TRBD2 (6 bases). The ends were cut back, 8 bases at V and 6 bases at J, with 14 bases in the middle. Germline V lookup: CDR1 MRHNA, CDR2 SNTAGT. This CDR3 spans 13 amino acids.

This clone has only one observation. The chain has TRBV5-4 and TRBJ1-4; 8 nucleotides agree with TRBD1. The germline V gene has CDR1 SGHNT and CDR2 YYREEE (reference sequence). With 0 bases clipped from V and 2 bases from J, the junction kept 9 bases outside the gene matches. The CDR3 has 18 amino acids. CDR3 loop: CASSLVGTGLVTNEKLFF. CDR3 DNA: TGTGCCAGCAGCTTGGTTGGGACAGGCCTCGTGACTAATGAAAAACTGTTTTTT.

The chain has TRBV9 and TRBJ1-2, with 7 bases that match TRBD1. CDR3 length: 14 amino acids. With 7 bases clipped from V and 8 bases from J, the junction kept 14 bases outside the gene matches. Germline CDR1 SGDLS, CDR2 YYNGEE. CDR3 nucleotides: TGTGCCAGCGACACAGGGGTTGGTGCGGGCGGCTACACCTTC. Translated: CASDTGVGAGGYTF.